This T cell receptor beta chain was sequenced in a study of T-cell memory formation after mild COVID-19. Whole-study context: Each donor largely had its own TCR clusters.

V was clipped by 2 bases and J by 11 bases, with 21 bases between them. Germline CDR1 is SGHTA and CDR2 is FQGNSA. CDR3 length equals 15 residues. TCRdb re-analysed the 5' RACE reads in MiXCR, keeping a single row per CDR3 protein. The table shows approximately 98,000 distinct CDR3 sequences, with roughly a sixth occurring only once. Study outcomes and limitations: Clones that got smaller from day 15 to 85 had even CD4/CD8, while clones growing later tipped toward CD4+. Memory cells collected pre-infection included some clones that later responded, suggesting cross-reactive memory joined.

This clonotype was seen more than once but under ten times. Its specificity is unknown. Sequencing was carried out using PBMCs or a T cell subset sorted from them (not recorded which). The TCR originated in a young man who had mild COVID-19 (a few samples of this study predate the infection). Cell type and time point are not known. V gene TRBV7-2 combines with J gene TRBJ1-1; D remains ambiguous. In nucleotides, the CDR3 is TGTGCCAGCAGCTTATCGCTCCACAGCAGAGATAGGGCTTTCTTT. Translating gives CASSLSLHSRDRAFF.